These T cell receptor beta chains were read from a single sample in a study of PD-1 blockade in classical Hodgkin lymphoma. Clones were sequenced by immunoSEQ multiplex PCR, and TCRdb holds only the in-frame ones, with some missing. The sample includes under 15,000 clones, roughly 84% of them seen just once. Sequencing used CD4+ T cells from blood, obtained at baseline. These receptors were obtained from a human donor with classical Hodgkin lymphoma. Each CDR3 is given with its conserved first and last residue. A D gene is named only where the DNA matches it firmly. Not every row has a clone size; where given, it reads once, few, many or a size class.

j_gene | d_gene | v_gene | abundance | CDR3nt | CDR3aa
TRBJ1-2 | TRBD1 | TRBV5-1 | - | TGCGCCAGCACGACAGGGGGCGGCTATGGCTACACCTTC | CASTTGGGYGYTF
TRBJ2-3 | - | TRBV9 | - | TGTGCCAGCAGCGTATACCGGGACACGAGCACAGATACGCAGTATTTT | CASSVYRDTSTDTQYF
TRBJ1-2 | TRBD1 | TRBV30 | - | TGTGCCTGGAGTAGGGACAGGACTAACTATGGCTACACCTTC | CAWSRDRTNYGYTF
TRBJ1-2 | - | TRBV7-9 | once | TGTGCCAGCAGCCCGTCGGGGGTCTTCGAGGGCTACACCTTC | CASSPSGVFEGYTF
TRBJ2-1 | TRBD2 | TRBV12-5 | - | TGTGCTAGTGGTTTGAGGACTAGGGGTGAGCAGTTCTTC | CASGLRTRGEQFF
TRBJ2-5 | - | TRBV29-1 | few | TGCAGCGTTGTCCCCCAGGGCCAAGAGACCCAGTACTTC | CSVVPQGQETQYF
TRBJ1-4 | - | TRBV7-8 | - | TGTGCCAGCAGCTTGTGGCAGGCGGAGGGGGAAAAACTGTTTTTT | CASSLWQAEGEKLFF
TRBJ2-2 | - | TRBV9 | - | TGTGCCAGCAGCGTCCTTGGCCGGGACCCCGGTGAGCTGTTTTTT | CASSVLGRDPGELFF
TRBJ1-1 | - | TRBV30 | - | TGTGCCTGGAGTGCCTCCGTACTAAACACTGAAGCTTTCTTT | CAWSASVLNTEAFF
TRBJ2-1 | TRBD2 | TRBV10-3 | - | TGTGCCATCAGTGAGCAGGGGGCTAGCGGGGGGCATACCAATGAGCAGTTCTTC | CAISEQGASGGHTNEQFF
TRBJ2-5 | - | TRBV19 | - | TGTGCCAGTAGTTTTCGGGAGACCCAGTACTTC | CASSFRETQYF
TRBJ1-5 | - | TRBV19 | - | TGTGCCAGTAGTATAACCCTCAATCAGCCCCAGCATTTT | CASSITLNQPQHF
TRBJ1-6 | - | TRBV6-1 | - | TGTGCCAGCAGTGAAGCTAGTCTAATCTACTCCTATAATTCACCCCTCCACTTT | CASSEASLIYSYNSPLHF
TRBJ1-1 | - | TRBV28 | few | TGTGCCAGCAGCATTTTAGGGTGGACTGAAGCTTTCTTT | CASSILGWTEAFF
TRBJ2-2 | TRBD1 | TRBV7-8 | - | TGTGCCAGCAGCTTATTATCCGGGACAGGGGGCCCTATCACCGGGGAGCTGTTTTTT | CASSLLSGTGGPITGELFF
TRBJ2-3 | - | TRBV19 | - | TGTGCCAGTAGTGCGGACGGAACTAGCACAGATACGCAGTATTTT | CASSADGTSTDTQYF
TRBJ2-5 | TRBD1 | TRBV30 | - | TGTGCCTGGAGTGCTGACAGGGACGACCAAGAGACCCAGTACTTC | CAWSADRDDQETQYF
TRBJ2-5 | - | TRBV7-9 | - | TGTGCCAGCAGCGTTGGGCAGAGAGAGACCCAGTACTTC | CASSVGQRETQYF
TRBJ2-1 | - | TRBV19 | - | TGTGCCAGTAGTATCAGGGGAAGGGGGTTCTACAATGAGCAGTTCTTC | CASSIRGRGFYNEQFF
TRBJ2-3 | TRBD1 | TRBV7-2 | once | TGTGCCAGCAGACAGGGGGTATCCACAGATACGCAGTATTTT | CASRQGVSTDTQYF
TRBJ1-6 | - | TRBV4-3 | - | TGCGCCAGCAGACACTCTGGGGCAGGGAGCTCCTATAATTCACCCCTCCACTTT | CASRHSGAGSSYNSPLHF
TRBJ2-7 | - | TRBV11-2 | - | TGTGCCAGCAGCTCCCGGGTCCTCTACGAGCAGTACTTC | CASSSRVLYEQYF
TRBJ2-1 | - | TRBV5-6 | once | TGTGCCAGCAGCTTGGATAACAATGAGCAGTTCTTC | CASSLDNNEQFF
TRBJ2-5 | - | TRBV2 | few | TGTGCCAGCAGTGACAGGGAGACCCAGTACTTC | CASSDRETQYF
TRBJ2-7 | TRBD1 | TRBV15 | - | TGTGCCACCAGCAGGACAGGGGCCCCCTACGAGCAGTACTTC | CATSRTGAPYEQYF
TRBJ1-6 | - | TRBV11-2 | few | TGTGCCAGCAGCGCTAGGGCAAAGAATTCACCCCTCCACTTT | CASSARAKNSPLHF
TRBJ1-2 | - | TRBV7-2 | - | TGTGCCAGCAGCTTAGCGATTACAGATCGCTATGGCTACACCTTC | CASSLAITDRYGYTF
TRBJ2-3 | - | TRBV5-1 | - | TGCGCCAGCAGCTCTCCTAGCACAGATACGCAGTATTTT | CASSSPSTDTQYF
TRBJ1-1 | - | TRBV10-1 | - | TGCGCCAGCAGTGAGTCCGCCAGGGGAGTCACTGAAGCTTTCTTT | CASSESARGVTEAFF
TRBJ1-5 | - | TRBV2 | few | TGTGCCAGCAGTGAATCTCGTCAGCCCCAGCATTTT | CASSESRQPQHF
TRBJ1-4 | - | TRBV28 | - | TGTGCCAGCAGTTTGGCGAGAACTAATGAAAAACTGTTTTTT | CASSLARTNEKLFF
TRBJ2-2 | - | TRBV4-1 | - | TGCGCCAGCAGCCACGGGTGGAATACCGGGGAGCTATTTTTT | CASSHGWNTGELFF
TRBJ2-7 | TRBD1 | TRBV6-1 | - | TGTGCCAGCAGCCAAATGACAGGGGGCGCGACCGAGCAGTACTTC | CASSQMTGGATEQYF
TRBJ2-1 | - | TRBV5-1 | once | TGCGCCAGCAGCAGCCTGGTGGCTGAGCAGTTCTTC | CASSSLVAEQFF
TRBJ2-5 | - | TRBV7-2 | few | TGTGCCAGCAGCTTAGTTAACAGACAAGAGACCCAGTACTTC | CASSLVNRQETQYF
TRBJ1-1 | - | TRBV19 | - | TGTGCCAGTAGTATAGGTGCAGTCTCCCGCACTGAAGCTTTCTTT | CASSIGAVSRTEAFF
TRBJ1-1 | TRBD1 | TRBV7-9 | - | TGTGCCAGCAGCTATGGACAGGCGCGGGCGATATGGAGCTTT | CASSYGQARAIWSF
TRBJ1-4 | - | TRBV29-1 | - | TGCAGCGTTGAAGTGTACGGCCAAAATGAAAAACTGTTTTTT | CSVEVYGQNEKLFF
TRBJ2-1 | - | TRBV15 | few | TGTGCCACCAGCAGAGAGAGCCCTGGGGTTTACAATGAGCAGTTCTTC | CATSRESPGVYNEQFF
TRBJ2-5 | - | TRBV14 | - | TGTGCCAGCAGCAAAAGGGGTTCCTCCCAAGAGACCCAGTACTTC | CASSKRGSSQETQYF
TRBJ2-6 | - | TRBV5-4 | - | TGTGCCAGCAGCTTTTACTCTGGGGCCAACGTCCTGACTTTC | CASSFYSGANVLTF
TRBJ2-7 | - | TRBV6-5 | few | TGTGCCAGCAGTACTCCCGGGGGACGGTACGAGCAGTACTTC | CASSTPGGRYEQYF
TRBJ2-3 | - | TRBV6-6 | - | TGTGCCAGCAGTTACGACGGTTGGGATACGCAGTATTTT | CASSYDGWDTQYF
TRBJ2-5 | - | TRBV2 | - | TGTGCCAGCAAGGGGCTCGATCGGGAGTTGGAGACCCAGTACTTC | CASKGLDRELETQYF
TRBJ1-1 | TRBD1 | TRBV5-1 | - | TGCGCCAGCAGCTTGACCGGGACAGGGGTCACTGAAGCTTTCTTT | CASSLTGTGVTEAFF
TRBJ1-1 | TRBD1 | TRBV7-2 | once | TGTGCCAGCAGACCCGGTGACAGGGTCATTATGAACACTGAAGCTTTCTTT | CASRPGDRVIMNTEAFF
TRBJ1-2 | TRBD1 | TRBV19 | - | TGTGCCAGTAGAGAAACCGGGACAGAGGGGCTCTATGGCTACACCTTC | CASRETGTEGLYGYTF
TRBJ2-2 | - | TRBV7-7 | once | TGTGCTAGCAGCTCCGGGACGGTAAACACCGGGGAGCTGTTTTTT | CASSSGTVNTGELFF
TRBJ2-5 | - | TRBV5-1 | - | TGCGCCAGCAATAGGGATAGGCAAGAGACCCAGTACTTC | CASNRDRQETQYF
TRBJ2-3 | TRBD2 | TRBV11-2 | - | TGTGCCAGCGGAAGAATTGGGGGGGGATTGAGGCAGTATTTT | CASGRIGGGLRQYF
TRBJ2-1 | - | TRBV14 | - | TGTGCCAGCAGCCAAAGGGGGGGAACCTACAATGAGCAGTTCTTC | CASSQRGGTYNEQFF
TRBJ2-2 | - | TRBV30 | few | TGTTTAGGGGGATACACCGGGGAGCTGTTTTTT | CLGGYTGELFF
TRBJ2-2 | - | TRBV11-3 | - | TGTGCCAGCAGCTCTTCCGGGGAGCTGTTTTTT | CASSSSGELFF
TRBJ2-3 | - | TRBV9 | - | TGTGCCAGCAGCGTAGATCGGTATCGAGACACAGATACGCAGTATTTT | CASSVDRYRDTDTQYF
TRBJ2-3 | TRBD2 | TRBV11-2 | - | TGTGCCAGCAGCTTAGGAGGCGGGGGGGCAGATACGCAGTATTTT | CASSLGGGGADTQYF
TRBJ2-3 | TRBD2 | TRBV7-6 | - | TGTGCCAGCAGCTTATTCACTAGCGGAAACACAGATACGCAGTATTTT | CASSLFTSGNTDTQYF
TRBJ2-2 | TRBD2 | TRBV7-8 | - | TGTGCCAGCAGCACCCGGACTAGCGGGGGACTAACGAACACCGGGGAGCTGTTTTTT | CASSTRTSGGLTNTGELFF
TRBJ2-5 | TRBD2 | TRBV28 | - | TGTGCCAGCAGTTTCGGGCCTAGCGGGGGGTCTCAGACCCAGTACTTC | CASSFGPSGGSQTQYF
TRBJ2-7 | TRBD1 | TRBV28 | - | TGTGCCAGCAATCGGGGGACAGGGGGCCACGAGCAGTACTTC | CASNRGTGGHEQYF